This paragraph covers one T cell receptor beta chain sequence. Produced via immunoSEQ multiplex PCR; TCRdb's table is partial and in-frame only. The sample lists some 80,000 clones, about 95% occurring once. This sample was taken from a study of cytomegalovirus exposure and HLA in healthy donors. The V gene's germline CDR1 is SEHNR and CDR2 FQNEAQ (reference sequence). Trimming stripped 3 bases from V and 7 bases from J, with 7 bases between. The CDR3 consists of 12 residues. The genes are TRBV7-9 and TRBJ2-1; D call uncertain. This TCR derives from a woman aged 18-29 years in good health and CMV-seronegative. The sequencing sample was made of PBMCs. CDR3 in amino acids: CASSFGDNEQFF. The CDR3 DNA reads TGTGCCAGCAGCTTTGGAGATAATGAGCAGTTCTTC.